Listed here are 23 T cell receptor beta chains from one sample, sequenced in a study of cytomegalovirus exposure and HLA in healthy donors. PCR amplification relied on 60 Vbeta primers (plus 13 Jbeta primers). Produced via immunoSEQ multiplex PCR; TCRdb's table is partial and in-frame only. The sample lists about 120,000 clones; roughly 80% were seen once. Sequenced material: PBMCs. These TCRs come from a man younger than 35 in good health and CMV-seropositive.

This rearrangement joins TRBV11-2 to TRBJ2-2; possibly TRBD2 for D (7 bases). V dropped 7 bases and J dropped 3 bases, with 18 bases sitting between them. This CDR3 region has 16 residues. Germline CDR1 and CDR2: SGHAT and FQNNGV. As DNA, the CDR3 is TGTGCCAGCAACATAGGGAGGGGGGCGGACACCGGGGAGCTGTTTTTT. Protein product: CASNIGRGADTGELFF. Looking up the rest from reference TRBV11-2 and TRBJ2-2 gives the full variable domain: EAGVAQSPRYKIIEKRQSVAFWCNPISGHATLYWYQQILGQGPKLLIQFQNNGVVDDSQLPKDRFSAERLKGVDSTLKIQPAKLEDSAVYLCASNIGRGADTGELFFGEGSRLTVL.

The chain is built from TRBV10-3 and TRBJ2-3, with D perhaps TRBD2 (6 bases). V lost 2 bases to trimming and J lost 4 bases, with 10 bases between them. Germline V gives CDR1 ENHRY, CDR2 SYGVKD. This CDR3 spans 14 amino acids. The CDR3 coding sequence is TGTGCCATCAGTGAGAATAGCGGATCAGATACGCAGTATTTT. Translation: CAISENSGSDTQYF.

This sequence joins TRBV30 and TRBJ1-1, with D perhaps matching TRBD1 (5 bases). Germline assignment: CDR1 GTSNPN and CDR2 SVGIG (reference sequence). The CDR3 sequence is 13 residues long. V lost 1 base and J 5 bases, leaving 11 bases between the germline ends. Written as DNA, the CDR3 is TGTGCCTGGAGTGGAGGGGAGGGAACTGAAGCTTTCTTT. Its translation is CAWSGGEGTEAFF.

This chain connects TRBV7-8 to TRBJ2-2; 9 bases are shared with TRBD2. The CDR3 is 15 amino acids. After removal of 2 bases from V and 7 bases from J, the junction contained 5 bases not matched to a gene. Looked up from germline, CDR1 is SGHVS and CDR2 is FQNEAQ. This CDR3 is CASSLFPAGGGELFF. In DNA, the CDR3 is TGTGCCAGCAGCTTATTTCCAGCGGGAGGCGGGGAGCTGTTTTTT.

The chain has TRBV19 and TRBJ1-2; D is undetermined. The CDR3 contains 16 residues. The germline V and J ends were trimmed by 9 bases and 4 bases, with 24 bases remaining between them. Germline lookup yields CDR1 LNHDA and CDR2 SQIVND (reference sequence). CDR3 sequence: CASQTNLRRNLYGYTF. In DNA form, the CDR3 reads TGTGCCAGCCAAACTAACCTCCGGCGGAACCTCTATGGCTACACCTTC.

A single count supports this clone. J is TRBJ2-1 and V is TRBV19; 8 positions match TRBD2. Germline lookup yields CDR1 LNHDA and CDR2 SQIVND (reference sequence). J gave up 1 base and V 9 bases, and 14 bases lay outside the gene matches. The CDR3 loop spans 17 amino acids. CDR3 DNA sequence: TGTGCCAGCGCCACTCCGGGGGCGGGGGGATCCTACAATGAGCAGTTCTTC. Translated: CASATPGAGGSYNEQFF. The whole variable domain, remainder taken from reference TRBV19 and TRBJ2-1, is DGGITQSPKYLFRKEGQNVTLSCEQNLNHDAMYWYRQDPGQGLRLIYYSQIVNDFQKGDIAEGYSVSREKKESFPLTVTSAQKNPTAFYLCASATPGAGGSYNEQFFGPGTRLTVL.

The genes are TRBV15 and TRBJ2-3; a weak D match, TRBD1 (5 bases). The CDR3 extends over 14 amino acids. CDR1 LNHNV and CDR2 YYDKDF come from the germline V gene (reference sequence). Trimming shortened V by 5 bases and J by 4 bases, and 13 bases separated the two germline ends. Here the CDR3 DNA reads TGTGCCACCAGCCACAAAAAAGGGGCAGATACGCAGTATTTT. Protein sequence: CATSHKKGADTQYF.

DNA for the CDR3: TGCGCCAGCAGCGGTTTAGGGGTCACTAGCACAGATACGCAGTATTTT. This codes for CASSGLGVTSTDTQYF. The chain links TRBV4-1 to TRBJ2-3; TRBD1 is a possible D gene (5 bases). V was pared by 5 bases and J by 0 bases, with 15 bases between. CDR1 and CDR2 from the germline V gene are MGHRA and YSYEKL. The CDR3 is 16 amino acids.

V usage is TRBV6-5 and J usage is TRBJ2-3; 13 bases align to TRBD2. Trimming cost V 5 bases and J 1 base; bases outside gene matches: 0. The germline V gene has CDR1 MNHEY and CDR2 SVGAGI. The CDR3 contains 15 residues. The CDR3 loop is CASSTSGRGTDTQYF. The CDR3 region has the DNA TGTGCCAGCAGTACTAGCGGGAGGGGCACAGATACGCAGTATTTT.

The chain combines TRBV12-2 with TRBJ2-1; the D segment call TRBD2 is taken from the table without a DNA check. TRBV12-2 is an annotated pseudogene. The CDR3 covers 24 residues. In DNA form, the CDR3 reads TGTGCAAGTCGCTCAAATCACCCCTCGGGACTAGCGGAGCGAAACCCCCGGCGAAACAATGAGCAGTTCTTC. This translates into CASRSNHPSGLAERNPRRNNEQFF.

The chain recombines TRBV11-3 with TRBJ1-1, with TRBD1 matching over 7 bases. This CDR3 has 13 amino acids. J was trimmed by 3 bases and V by 4 bases; bases with no gene match: 2. CDR1 and CDR2 (germline): SGHNT, YENEEA. The CDR3 reads CASSSDRDTEAFF. CDR3 nucleotides: TGTGCCAGCAGCTCCGACAGGGACACTGAAGCTTTCTTT.

The V and J genes are TRBV9 and TRBJ2-5, with 8 bases fitting TRBD2. Unmatched junction bases numbered 16, after V lost 4 bases and J lost 5 bases. The CDR3 consists of 17 residues. Germline assignment: CDR1 SGDLS and CDR2 YYNGEE. The CDR3 DNA sequence: TGTGCCAGCAGCTTCGAACCGGGGGGGGTGGTGGGCGAGACCCAGTACTTC. This encodes CASSFEPGGVVGETQYF.

The genes are TRBV30 and TRBJ2-5, with 8 nucleotides matching TRBD2. The CDR3 has 12 amino acids. Germline CDR1 reads GTSNPN; CDR2 reads SVGIG (reference sequence). V lost 5 bases and J lost 1; bases outside the gene matches: 0. The CDR3 DNA sequence: TGTGCCTGGGGGACTAGCCAAGAGACCCAGTACTTC. Translating it yields CAWGTSQETQYF.

The chain combines TRBV10-3 with TRBJ2-3; 9 bases agree with TRBD2. The CDR3 consists of 16 residues. CDR1 and CDR2 (germline): ENHRY, SYGVKD. V gave up 3 bases and J gave up 3 bases; unmatched junction bases: 7. The DNA of the CDR3 is TGTGCCATCAGTGATTCGGCTAGCGGGGATACAGATACGCAGTATTTT. Translated, it gives CAISDSASGDTDTQYF.

This clone occurred a few times. The CDR3 here is CASRADTMNTEAFF. CDR3 in DNA: TGTGCCAGCAGGGCCGACACAATGAACACTGAAGCTTTCTTT. The chain has TRBV7-2 and TRBJ1-1, with D unresolved. There are 14 residues in the CDR3. Germline V gene sequence: CDR1 SGHTA, CDR2 FQGNSA. With 6 bases removed from V and 0 bases from J, the gap between germline ends came to 11 bases.

The rearrangement links TRBV5-5 to TRBJ2-2, with D maybe TRBD2 (5 bases). Germline CDR1 is SGHKS and CDR2 is YYEKEE (reference sequence). V lost 2 bases to trimming and J lost 0 bases, with 14 bases between them. The CDR3 contains 17 residues. This CDR3 reads CASSFLSGRSNTGELFF. The CDR3 DNA reads TGTGCCAGCAGCTTTCTCAGCGGAAGATCGAACACCGGGGAGCTGTTTTTT.

V usage is TRBV25-1 and J usage is TRBJ2-1; 8 bases map to TRBD2. The germline CDR1 and CDR2 sequences are MGHDK and SYGVNS. Losses at the gene ends were 2 bases for V and 7 bases for J; bases not matched to a gene: 7. The CDR3 is 15 residues long. The CDR3 bases are TGTGCCAGCAGTGAACCGGGACTAGTTGGGAATGAGCAGTTCTTC. Amino acid sequence: CASSEPGLVGNEQFF.

The V gene is TRBV29-1, the J gene TRBJ1-1; weak D call: TRBD1 (5 bases). The CDR3 is made up of 12 amino acids. The V gene lost 7 bases and the J gene lost 4 bases, with 13 bases spanning the gap. CDR1 is SQVTM and CDR2 is ANQGSEA in the germline V gene. The CDR3 nucleotides are TGCAGCGCACAGGCCCGTCTCACTGAAGCTTTCTTT. Translation: CSAQARLTEAFF.

This chain connects TRBV7-9 to TRBJ2-6, with a weak D call TRBD1 (6 bases). From germline, CDR1 is SEHNR and CDR2 FQNEAQ (reference sequence). V was clipped by 3 bases and J by 4 bases, with 16 bases between them. The CDR3 has 17 amino acids. The DNA for the CDR3 is TGTGCCAGCAGCTTCCCTACAGGGTCACGAGGGGCCAACGTCCTGACTTTC. Translating it yields CASSFPTGSRGANVLTF.

The V and J genes are TRBV29-1 and TRBJ1-1; D gene uncertain. V dropped 1 base and J dropped 3 bases, with 6 bases sitting between them. Germline CDR1 SQVTM, CDR2 ANQGSEA. CDR3 size: 12 residues. CDR3: CSVEGRDTEAFF. Here the CDR3 DNA reads TGCAGCGTTGAAGGGAGAGACACTGAAGCTTTCTTT.

This chain connects TRBV7-9 to TRBJ1-5; the D gene is possibly TRBD1 (6 bases). The CDR3 has 13 residues. Trimming took off 5 bases at V and 5 bases at J, with 10 bases between the two ends. Germline CDR1 reads SEHNR; CDR2 reads FQNEAQ (reference sequence). CDR3 coding DNA: TGTGCCAGCAGCCGGACAGACGATCAGCCCCAGCATTTT. It translates to CASSRTDDQPQHF.

This chain uses TRBV7-2 with TRBJ1-2; D is ambiguous. Germline V gene sequence: CDR1 SGHTA, CDR2 FQGNSA. Trimming stripped 7 bases from V and 2 bases from J, with 14 bases between. The CDR3 totals 14 residues. The CDR3 DNA is TGTGCCAGCACCTCCGAACAGCAAAACTATGGCTACACCTTC. Protein: CASTSEQQNYGYTF.

V and J are TRBV6-1 and TRBJ2-1; 9 bases align to TRBD2. V shed 3 bases, J shed 3 bases, and the junction held 6 bases outside the gene matches. CDR3 length: 16 amino acids. Germline assignment: CDR1 MNHNS and CDR2 SASEGT. CDR3 nucleotides: TGTGCCAGCAGTGATTCAGGACTAGCGCTCTACAATGAGCAGTTCTTC. This translates into CASSDSGLALYNEQFF.